This T cell receptor (beta chain) was captured by sequencing in a study of radiation and T cells in renal cell carcinoma. The table came from immunoSEQ multiplex PCR; TCRdb's copy has only in-frame clones and leaves some out. The sample has approximately 90,000 clones; over 80% are singletons. V lost 3 bases and J lost 5; bases outside the gene matches: 8. CDR3 length equals 15 residues. Per germline, CDR1 SEHNR and CDR2 FQNEAQ (reference sequence). Indicated time point: blood 4 weeks post-SBRT, at nephrectomy. Treatment described: 15 Gy SBRT to primary tumor, nephrectomy 4 weeks later. Nephrectomy followed 15 Gy stereotactic body radiation by 4 weeks. After SBRT, blood was collected at 2 and 4 weeks, plus baseline.

The sequence derives from a man between 45 and 60 years old with renal cell carcinoma. The material sequenced was blood, taken from a patient whose treatment included radiotherapy and nephrectomy. V gene TRBV7-9 combines with J gene TRBJ2-7, with 9 bases lining up with TRBD2. The CDR3 sequence is CASSFSGGFLNEQYF. CDR3 nucleotide sequence: TGTGCCAGCAGCTTTAGCGGGGGTTTTTTGAACGAGCAGTACTTC.